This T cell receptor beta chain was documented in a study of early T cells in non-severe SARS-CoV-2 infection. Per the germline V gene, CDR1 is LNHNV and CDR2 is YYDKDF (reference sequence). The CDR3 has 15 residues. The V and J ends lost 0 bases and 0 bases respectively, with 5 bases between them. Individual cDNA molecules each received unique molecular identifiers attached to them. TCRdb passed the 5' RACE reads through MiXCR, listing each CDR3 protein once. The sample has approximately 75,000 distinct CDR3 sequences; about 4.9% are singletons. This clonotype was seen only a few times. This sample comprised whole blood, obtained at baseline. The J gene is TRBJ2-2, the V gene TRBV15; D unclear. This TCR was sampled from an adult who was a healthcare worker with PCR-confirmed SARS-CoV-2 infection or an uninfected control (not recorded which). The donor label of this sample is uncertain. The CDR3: CATSRDGPNTGELFF. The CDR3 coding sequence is TGTGCCACCAGCAGAGACGGCCCGAACACCGGGGAGCTGTTTTTT.